A selection of T cell receptor beta chains follows, all from one sample in a study of shared clonotypes between healthy human individuals. Profiled with immunoSEQ multiplex PCR; TCRdb holds only in-frame clones, not every one. The sample consists of about 690,000 clones, about nine tenths of them appearing once. What was sequenced was memory CD8+ T cells from PBMCs. These receptors were obtained from a man aged 18 to 29 in good health. Some clones in this sample may be carry-over from other donors' samples. CDR3s include the opening cysteine and the closing phenylalanine or tryptophan. The D gene is left open where the match is weak. A row's size may be missing; if present it is once, few, many or a size class.

D gene	V gene	J gene	clone size	CDR3 protein	CDR3 DNA
-	TRBV28	TRBJ2-7	-	CASSPWGAGNEQYF	TGTGCCAGCAGCCCCTGGGGGGCAGGAAACGAGCAGTACTTC
TRBD1	TRBV7-9	TRBJ1-2	-	CASSSGQGRGYTF	TGTGCCAGCAGCTCGGGACAGGGGAGAGGCTACACCTTC
-	TRBV30	TRBJ1-5	few	CAWSPHANQPQHF	TGTGCCTGGAGTCCCCATGCCAATCAGCCCCAGCATTTT
TRBD1	TRBV15	TRBJ2-1	-	CATSDRGLAYNEQFF	TGTGCCACCAGCGACAGGGGGCTGGCCTACAATGAGCAGTTCTTC
-	TRBV28	TRBJ2-1	-	CASSPGTYNEQFF	TGTGCCAGCAGTCCGGGGACCTACAATGAGCAGTTCTTC
TRBD1	TRBV6-1	TRBJ1-5	-	CASSEDRGLWSNQPQHF	TGTGCCAGCAGTGAAGACAGGGGGCTTTGGAGCAATCAGCCCCAGCATTTT
TRBD1	TRBV27	TRBJ2-7	-	CASSARTGGDEQYF	TGTGCCAGCAGTGCGAGGACAGGGGGAGACGAGCAGTACTTC
TRBD1	TRBV27	TRBJ2-1	-	CASSFPTGGGEQFF	TGTGCCAGCAGTTTCCCGACAGGGGGCGGTGAGCAGTTCTTC
-	TRBV7-9	TRBJ2-2	-	CASSLDWAGELFF	TGTGCCAGCAGCTTGGACTGGGCCGGGGAGCTGTTTTTT
-	TRBV19	TRBJ2-5	-	CASSPRVGGQETQYF	TGTGCCAGTAGTCCTCGGGTAGGGGGCCAAGAGACCCAGTACTTC
-	TRBV13	TRBJ2-3	once	CASSSPGGYPRDTQYF	TGTGCCAGCAGCTCCCCCGGAGGCTACCCCAGGGATACGCAGTATTTT
-	TRBV15	TRBJ2-5	-	CATSRDQGSQYF	TGTGCCACCAGCAGAGACCAGGGGTCCCAGTACTTC
-	TRBV9	TRBJ1-2	once	CASSEGRSWVSYGYTF	TGTGCCAGCAGCGAGGGGCGGTCGTGGGTTAGCTATGGCTACACCTTC
-	TRBV10-2	TRBJ2-2	-	CASSESGELFF	TGCGCCAGCAGTGAATCCGGGGAGCTGTTTTTT
TRBD1	TRBV7-2	TRBJ1-2	-	CASSASGTGLYGYTF	TGTGCCAGCAGCGCATCCGGGACAGGGCTCTATGGCTACACCTTC
-	TRBV6-5	TRBJ1-1	many	CASTGDMRGNTEAFF	TGTGCCAGCACCGGGGACATGCGAGGAAACACTGAAGCTTTCTTT
-	TRBV6-4	TRBJ2-3	-	CASSDGGVSGDTQYF	TGTGCCAGCAGTGATGGGGGAGTGAGCGGAGATACGCAGTATTTT
-	TRBV7-9	TRBJ1-5	few	CASSIGGGGQPQHF	TGTGCCAGCAGCATCGGTGGGGGCGGTCAGCCCCAGCATTTT
-	TRBV2	TRBJ2-1	-	CASTEVAESYNEQFF	TGTGCCAGCACCGAGGTAGCGGAATCCTACAATGAGCAGTTCTTC
-	TRBV10-1	TRBJ1-2	-	CASSESSRGGYTF	TGCGCCAGCAGTGAGTCGAGTCGGGGCGGCTACACCTTC
-	TRBV2	TRBJ2-7	-	CASSEASRDPSYEQYF	TGTGCCAGCAGTGAAGCATCCAGGGACCCCTCCTACGAGCAGTACTTC
-	TRBV5-6	TRBJ2-3	-	CASSLVQETSTDTQYF	TGTGCCAGCAGCTTGGTTCAGGAGACTAGCACAGATACGCAGTATTTT
TRBD1	TRBV4-1	TRBJ1-3	-	CASSQLTGLGNTIYF	TGCGCCAGCAGCCAACTGACAGGGTTAGGAAACACCATATATTTT